This T cell receptor (beta chain) was profiled in a study of CD8 T cells in Susac syndrome. Study results and limitations: Susac-specific public clones in total CD8+ repertoires numbered about 17; in CD8+ TEMRA repertoires, they numbered 4 to 6.

An amount of RNA that ranged from roughly 0.5 to 1 ug was reverse transcribed with random hexamers. TCRdb fed the immunoSEQ multiplex PCR reads into MiXCR, producing one record per CDR3 protein. The table includes roughly 80,000 distinct CDR3 sequences, 94% detected once. Concerning this clonotype itself: Antigen specificity is unknown.

This CDR3 has 16 residues. Germline CDR1 and CDR2: SGDLS and YYNGEE. V shed 3 bases and J shed 4 bases, with 17 bases lying between them. The V call is TRBV9, the J call TRBJ2-1, with D maybe TRBD1 (6 bases). The receptor was derived from a human donor with Susac syndrome. The specimen was CD8+ T cells from PBMCs. The CDR3 here is CASSAGTRGPYNEQFF. CDR3 bases: TGTGCCAGCAGCGCCGGGACAAGGGGCCCTTACAATGAGCAGTTCTTC.